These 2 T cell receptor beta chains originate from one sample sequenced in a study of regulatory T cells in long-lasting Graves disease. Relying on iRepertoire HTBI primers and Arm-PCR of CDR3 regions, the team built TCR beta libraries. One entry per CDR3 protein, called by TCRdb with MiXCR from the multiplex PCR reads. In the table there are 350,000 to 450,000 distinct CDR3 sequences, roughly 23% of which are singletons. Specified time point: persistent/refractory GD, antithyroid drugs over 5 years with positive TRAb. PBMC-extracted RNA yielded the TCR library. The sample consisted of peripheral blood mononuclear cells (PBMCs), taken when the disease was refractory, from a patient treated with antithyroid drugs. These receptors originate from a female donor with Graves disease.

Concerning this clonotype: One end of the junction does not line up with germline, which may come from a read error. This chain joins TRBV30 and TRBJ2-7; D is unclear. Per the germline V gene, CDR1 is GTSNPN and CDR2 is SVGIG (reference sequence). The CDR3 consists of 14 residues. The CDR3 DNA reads TGTGCCTGGAGTGTACTGGCAGAGCCCTACGAGCAGCACTTC. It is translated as CAWSVLAEPYEQHF.

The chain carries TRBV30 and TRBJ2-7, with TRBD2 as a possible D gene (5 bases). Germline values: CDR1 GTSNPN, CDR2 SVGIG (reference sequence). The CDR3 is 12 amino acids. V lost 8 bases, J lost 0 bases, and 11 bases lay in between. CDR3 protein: CAGERSSYEQYF. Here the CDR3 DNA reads TGTGCCGGGGAGAGGAGCTCCTACGAGCAGTACTTC.